This record looks at one T cell receptor beta chain sequence and its context. What it binds is unknown. Produced via immunoSEQ multiplex PCR; TCRdb's table is partial and in-frame only. The sample consists of 70,000 to 90,000 clones, about 88% of them appearing once. The CDR3 covers 14 residues. CDR1 is SEHNR, CDR2 FQNEAQ, per germline (reference sequence). Trimming cost V 10 bases and J 0 bases; bases outside gene matches: 6. The data were obtained in a study of OX40 agonist ivuxolimab in advanced cancers. Overall study: Intravenous ivuxolimab at 0.01 to 10 mg/kg was given to patients every 2 weeks.

Overall study findings and caveats: Both blood CD4+ and CD8+ T cells showed clonal growth by week 6 at 0.1 to 3.0 mg/kg.

The starting material was CD4+ or CD8+ T cells sorted from blood, obtained in a trial of the OX40 agonist ivuxolimab. This sequence joins TRBV7-9 and TRBJ2-7, with TRBD2 matching 10 bases. This clonotype was sampled from an adult with an advanced solid tumor such as melanoma, head and neck, liver or kidney cancer. The CDR3 reads CATGTSVSSYEQYF. CDR3 nucleotide sequence: TGTGCCACGGGGACTAGCGTCAGCTCCTACGAGCAGTACTTC.